This is a list of T cell receptor beta chains from one sample in a study of blood T cell repertoires in COVID-19. The table came from immunoSEQ multiplex PCR; TCRdb's copy has only in-frame clones and leaves some out. The sample has approximately 200,000 clones, approximately 90% seen once; the top ten hold roughly 4%. Sequenced sample: peripheral blood. The receptors originated from a woman between 25 and 40 years old with acute or convalescent COVID-19. Both conserved end residues are part of each CDR3. D genes are given only for firm matches. The size entry is marked missing in some rows and otherwise reads once, few, many or a size class.

clone size	CDR3 length	V gene	D gene	J gene	CDR3 protein	CDR3 DNA
few	13	TRBV12-3/TRBV12-4	NA	TRBJ2-7	CASSTQTAYEQYF	TGTGCCAGCAGTACTCAGACAGCCTACGAGCAGTACTTC
NA	13	TRBV29-1	NA	TRBJ1-2	CSVEEGSGYGYTF	TGCAGCGTTGAGGAGGGGTCGGGCTATGGCTACACCTTC
NA	18	TRBV5-6	TRBD2	TRBJ2-7	CASSPPGLAVLSSYEQYF	TGTGCCAGCAGCCCGCCGGGACTAGCGGTTCTAAGCTCCTACGAGCAGTACTTC
NA	16	TRBV4-1	NA	TRBJ2-1	CASSQDRAGIYNEQFF	TGCGCCAGCAGCCAAGATCGGGCAGGGATTTACAATGAGCAGTTCTTC
NA	13	TRBV30	NA	TRBJ1-5	CAWNLEGDQPQHF	TGTGCCTGGAATTTAGAGGGGGATCAGCCCCAGCATTTT
NA	13	TRBV11-3	NA	TRBJ2-3	CASSHSNTDTQYF	TGTGCCAGCAGCCACAGTAATACAGATACGCAGTATTTT
NA	12	TRBV2	NA	TRBJ2-4	CASLLAKNIQYF	TGTGCCAGCCTGTTAGCCAAAAACATTCAGTACTTC
NA	13	TRBV6-5	NA	TRBJ2-5	CASSMAVIVTQYF	TGTGCCAGCAGCATGGCGGTTATAGTGACCCAGTACTTC
NA	14	TRBV28	NA	TRBJ2-3	CASSLGLYTDTQYF	TGTGCCAGCAGTTTAGGCCTGTACACAGATACGCAGTATTTT
few	16	TRBV10-2	TRBD2	TRBJ2-3	CASHGVAGGPWDTQYF	TGCGCCAGCCATGGGGTCGCGGGAGGGCCTTGGGATACGCAGTATTTT
few	12	TRBV2	NA	TRBJ1-1	CASSRDYTEAFF	TGTGCCAGCAGTCGCGATTACACTGAAGCTTTCTTT
NA	14	TRBV5-1	NA	TRBJ1-1	CASSLQTVLEEAFF	TGCGCCAGCAGCTTGCAGACAGTCCTTGAAGAAGCTTTCTTT
NA	15	TRBV30	NA	TRBJ2-5	CAWSVQQVYQETQYF	TGTGCCTGGAGTGTACAACAGGTGTACCAAGAGACCCAGTACTTC
NA	14	TRBV19	NA	TRBJ1-1	CASSIVSTGTEAFF	TGTGCCAGTAGTATCGTCTCCACGGGGACTGAAGCTTTCTTT
NA	13	TRBV9	NA	TRBJ1-2	CASSGQINYGYTF	TGTGCCAGCAGCGGTCAGATAAACTATGGCTACACCTTC
NA	16	TRBV3-1/TRBV3-2	TRBD2	TRBJ2-5	CASSPYSGSKVKTQYF	TGTGCCAGCAGCCCTTATAGCGGGAGCAAGGTAAAGACCCAGTACTTC
NA	13	TRBV3-1/TRBV3-2	NA	TRBJ1-3	CASRSFSGNTIYF	TGTGCCAGCAGGAGTTTCTCTGGAAACACCATATATTTT
NA	12	TRBV6-6	NA	TRBJ2-5	CASSYLRETQYF	TGTGCCAGCAGTTATCTGCGAGAGACCCAGTACTTC
NA	13	TRBV7-9	TRBD1	TRBJ2-5	CASSLDREETQYF	TGTGCCAGCAGTCTCGACAGGGAGGAGACCCAGTACTTC
NA	14	TRBV6-5	TRBD1	TRBJ1-2	CASSRDRGRDGYTF	TGTGCCAGCAGCAGGGACAGGGGGAGAGATGGCTACACCTTC
once	11	TRBV28	NA	TRBJ1-1	CASSQNTEAFF	TGTGCCAGCAGCCAAAACACTGAAGCTTTCTTT
NA	16	TRBV11-3	NA	TRBJ2-1	CASSPSRETSYNEQFF	TGTGCCAGCAGCCCCTCCCGGGAGACCTCCTACAATGAGCAGTTCTTC
NA	11	TRBV7-6	NA	TRBJ1-1	CASSSGTEAFF	TGTGCCAGCAGCTCGGGCACTGAAGCTTTCTTT
once	15	TRBV4-1	NA	TRBJ1-4	CASSQLAQVNEKLFF	TGCGCCAGCAGCCAACTTGCGCAGGTTAATGAAAAACTGTTTTTT
NA	15	TRBV2	NA	TRBJ1-2	CASSEGPGGDYGYTF	TGTGCCAGCAGTGAAGGTCCGGGGGGGGACTATGGCTACACCTTC
few	11	TRBV11-3	NA	TRBJ2-2	CASSFPGELFF	TGTGCCAGCAGCTTCCCAGGGGAGCTGTTTTTT
NA	15	TRBV10-3	TRBD1	TRBJ2-7	CAISESGTGGREQYF	TGTGCCATCAGTGAGTCTGGGACAGGCGGAAGGGAGCAGTACTTC
once	14	TRBV27	NA	TRBJ1-1	CASSLWATTVRAFF	TGTGCCAGCAGTTTATGGGCGACCACGGTTAGGGCTTTCTTT
NA	13	TRBV10-1	NA	TRBJ2-1	CASQIPGNNEQFF	TGCGCCAGCCAGATTCCGGGGAACAATGAGCAGTTCTTC
NA	19	TRBV10-3	TRBD1	TRBJ2-3	CAIRGPGTDLRDPTDTQYF	TGTGCCATCAGGGGACCCGGGACAGATCTGAGGGACCCCACAGATACGCAGTATTTT
NA	13	TRBV30	NA	TRBJ2-5	CAWSVYGFETQYF	TGTGCCTGGAGTGTATACGGGTTCGAGACCCAGTACTTC
NA	11	TRBV6-5	NA	TRBJ2-1	CASSPYNEQFF	TGTGCCAGCAGTCCGTACAATGAGCAGTTCTTC
NA	16	TRBV24-1	NA	TRBJ2-7	CATSDLLREVHYEQYF	TGTGCCACCAGTGACCTGCTCCGCGAGGTCCACTACGAGCAGTACTTC
NA	12	TRBV3-1/TRBV3-2	NA	TRBJ2-5	CASSLPAETQYF	TGTGCCAGCAGCCTGCCCGCGGAGACCCAGTACTTC
NA	16	TRBV18	TRBD2	TRBJ2-1	CASSLGTISSYNEQFF	TGTGCCAGCTCACTAGGGACTATCAGCTCCTACAATGAGCAGTTCTTC
NA	19	TRBV10-2	NA	TRBJ1-6	CASSESTRIVDSYNSPLHF	TGCGCCAGCAGTGAGTCGACTCGGATTGTGGACTCCTATAATTCACCCCTCCACTTT
NA	16	TRBV5-5	TRBD1	TRBJ1-5	CASSWTGILSNQPQHF	TGTGCCAGCAGCTGGACAGGGATCCTCTCCAATCAGCCCCAGCATTTT
NA	17	TRBV29-1	TRBD1	TRBJ1-3	CSVWSTGQESSGNTIYF	TGCAGCGTTTGGTCAACAGGACAGGAATCGTCTGGAAACACCATATATTTT
NA	11	TRBV30	NA	TRBJ1-4	CAWATNEKLFF	TGTGCCTGGGCTACTAATGAAAAACTGTTTTTT
NA	17	TRBV10-3	TRBD1	TRBJ2-1	CAISENPGTGDHNEQFF	TGTGCCATCAGTGAGAACCCCGGGACAGGGGACCACAATGAGCAGTTCTTC